The next 30 T cell receptor beta chains were all read from a single sample in a study of CD8 T cells in ankylosing spondylitis (dated by TCRdb to about 2017). Findings and caveats that apply to the study as a whole: Blood from ankylosing spondylitis patients appeared to be characterized by a TCR beta motif composed of roughly 8 highly homologous amino acid variants.

No antigen has been assigned to these receptors. Receptors were amplified or captured by 5' RACE. Sequencing relied on an Illumina HiSeq 2500. TCRdb redid the processing of the public reads, applying fastp at Q25 and MiXCR, and retained in-frame beta chains. Entries that share a CDR3 protein sequence are merged under the most common genes and DNA. The sample includes fewer than 500,000 distinct CDR3 sequences, with approximately 20% observed a single time. The ten top clones hold about a sixth of the sample. Sequenced material: blood, either unsorted or a sorted T cell fraction (not recorded which). These receptors were collected from a male donor with ankylosing spondylitis.

This clonotype came up many times. This chain joins TRBV12-3 or TRBV12-4 and TRBJ1-1; D gene uncertain. The CDR3 covers 16 residues. Trimming removed 5 bases at V and 2 bases at J, with 18 bases between. Written as DNA, the CDR3 is TGTGCCAGCAGTCCCCAATCCGGGCAGCCAAACACTGAAGCTTTCTTT. Translation gives CASSPQSGQPNTEAFF.

This chain links TRBV29-1 with TRBJ1-1; the match to TRBD1 covers 7 bases. J was trimmed by 1 base and V by 8 bases; bases with no gene match: 7. The CDR3 extends over 13 amino acids. Germline-derived CDR1 and CDR2 are SQVTM and ANQGSEA. For the CDR3, the DNA is TGCAGCTACAATCCAGGGGGGAACACTGAAGCTTTCTTT. Translating gives CSYNPGGNTEAFF.

The table lists this clonotype with many counts. The chain couples TRBV6-1 to TRBJ1-1; D remains unclear. The CDR3 is 16 amino acids. CDR1 and CDR2 from the germline V gene are MNHNS and SASEGT. With 6 bases removed from V and 0 bases from J, the gap between germline ends came to 17 bases. In DNA, the CDR3 is TGTGCCAGCAGCCCCATCCCCGGCAGGTTGAACACTGAAGCTTTCTTT. Amino acid sequence: CASSPIPGRLNTEAFF.

This clonotype was seen only a few times. The CDR3 sequence is CASSLGVTSDTTDTQYF. CDR3 sequence (DNA): TGCGCCAGCAGCTTGGGGGTGACTAGCGATACTACAGATACGCAGTATTTT. This chain uses TRBV5-1 with TRBJ2-3, with 8 bases matching TRBD2. From germline, CDR1 is SGHRS and CDR2 YFSETQ. This CDR3 is 17 amino acids long. Germline trimming cut 0 bases from V and 3 bases from J; bases unmatched to any gene: 9.

This rearrangement joins TRBV13 to TRBJ2-7; D perhaps matches TRBD1 (5 bases). Trimming took off 5 bases at V and 1 base at J, with 12 bases between the two ends. The CDR3 sequence is 14 residues long. Germline V CDR1 and CDR2: PRHDT, FYEKMQ (reference sequence). In nucleotides, the CDR3 is TGTGCCAGCAGCCCCCCGGACACATCCTACGAGCAGTACTTC. Translation: CASSPPDTSYEQYF.

In this sample, this clonotype turned up a few times. The gene calls are TRBV20-1 and TRBJ2-1, with TRBD2 matching 10 bases. Germline CDR1 and CDR2: DFQATT and SNEGSKA (reference sequence). V shed 0 bases and J 4 bases; nucleotides not matched to a gene: 6. The CDR3 runs 16 residues. The CDR3 sequence: CSARDLAGGWYNEQFF. CDR3 coding DNA: TGCAGTGCTAGAGATTTAGCGGGAGGCTGGTACAATGAGCAGTTCTTC.

This clonotype has more than one count but fewer than ten. The chain links TRBV20-1 to TRBJ2-1, with 9 positions matching TRBD2. V trimming: 0 bases; J trimming: 0 bases; junction bases outside the gene matches: 6. Germline assignment: CDR1 DFQATT and CDR2 SNEGSKA (reference sequence). The CDR3 runs 17 residues. CDR3 loop: CSARDRLAASSYNEQFF. In DNA form, the CDR3 reads TGCAGTGCTAGAGATCGACTAGCGGCCAGCTCCTACAATGAGCAGTTCTTC.

The chain links TRBV10-3 to TRBJ2-5; 8 bases fit TRBD2. V was clipped by 7 bases and J by 5 bases; unmatched bases: 12. Germline lookup yields CDR1 ENHRY and CDR2 SYGVKD. This CDR3 spans 15 amino acids. Here the CDR3 DNA reads TGTGCCATCAAGAGGGCGGGAGGCCCGGGGGAGACCCAGTACTTC. It yields the protein CAIKRAGGPGETQYF.

This clonotype was seen only a few times. This rearrangement joins TRBV12-3 or TRBV12-4 to TRBJ2-7; D might be TRBD2 (6 bases). V lost 2 bases and J lost 4, with 15 bases in between. The CDR3 loop spans 15 amino acids. The CDR3 loop is CASSLIAGSWYEQYF. CDR3 bases: TGTGCCAGCAGTTTAATTGCGGGAAGCTGGTACGAGCAGTACTTC.

This clonotype was recorded a few times. This chain's CDR3 is CASTTWSSYEQYF. The CDR3 region has the DNA TGTGCCAGCACCACCTGGAGTTCCTACGAGCAGTACTTC. The chain uses TRBV12-3 or TRBV12-4 and TRBJ2-7; D call uncertain. V lost 7 bases, J lost 1 base, and 11 bases lay in between. The CDR3 runs to 13 residues.

The chain recombines TRBV10-3 with TRBJ1-6, with no clear D. Trimming left V 10 bases short and J 7 bases short, with 14 bases between. The germline V gene encodes CDR1 ENHRY and CDR2 SYGVKD. CDR3 length: 13 residues. CDR3 in DNA: TGTGCCACGAACACGTACGGGAATTCACCCCTCCACTTT. As protein: CATNTYGNSPLHF.

This clonotype came up a few times. The CDR3 bases are TGTGCCACCAGCAGCAGGGACACCTTCAAGGATACGCAGTATTTT. Protein product: CATSSRDTFKDTQYF. V and J are TRBV15 and TRBJ2-3; tentatively, D is TRBD1 (6 bases). CDR3 length: 15 amino acids. Deletions cut 3 bases from V and 6 bases from J, with 16 bases between. The germline V gene encodes CDR1 LNHNV and CDR2 YYDKDF (reference sequence).

This clonotype was detected only once. The rearrangement joins TRBV2 to TRBJ1-5; D gene unclear. Germline V gives CDR1 SNHLY, CDR2 FYNNEI. V was pared by 7 bases and J by 4 bases, with 14 bases between. The CDR3 is 14 amino acids. In DNA form, the CDR3 reads TGTGCCAGCAACAGCGAAAGGTGGAATCAGCCCCAGCATTTT. This translates into CASNSERWNQPQHF.

This clonotype was recorded a few times. V usage is TRBV18 and J usage is TRBJ1-1; D uncertain. Germline values: CDR1 KGHSH, CDR2 LQKENI. There are 12 residues in the CDR3. V was clipped by 6 bases and J by 8 bases, with 13 bases between them. DNA for the CDR3: TGTGCCAGCTCCCTGGACTTAAGCGAAGCTTTCTTT. It codes for CASSLDLSEAFF.

This clonotype occurred a few times. The J gene is TRBJ2-5, the V gene TRBV3-1; tentative D call: TRBD2 (5 bases). The CDR3 is made up of 12 amino acids. V was clipped by 8 bases and J by 2 bases, with 9 bases between them. Germline V gene lookup returns CDR1 LGHDT and CDR2 YNNKEL (reference sequence). Here the CDR3 DNA reads TGTGCCAGCCGTAGAGGGCAAGAGACCCAGTACTTC. This codes for CASRRGQETQYF.

The chain joins TRBV15 to TRBJ1-2; D is unclear. Germline CDR1 reads LNHNV; CDR2 reads YYDKDF (reference sequence). This CDR3 is 14 amino acids long. Deletions cut 0 bases from V and 2 bases from J, with 7 bases between. CDR3 region: CATSRETLNYGYTF. Here the CDR3 DNA reads TGTGCCACCAGCAGAGAGACCCTCAACTATGGCTACACCTTC. Filled out from reference TRBV15 and TRBJ1-2, the complete variable domain reads DAMVIQNPRYQVTQFGKPVTLSCSQTLNHNVMYWYQQKSSQAPKLLFHYYDKDFNNEADTPDNFQSRRPNTSFCFLDIRSPGLGDTAMYLCATSRETLNYGYTFGSGTRLTVV.

The rearrangement uses TRBV29-1 and TRBJ1-2; D possibly corresponds to TRBD1 (6 bases). This CDR3 region has 12 residues. CDR1 is SQVTM and CDR2 is ANQGSEA in the germline V gene. The V and J ends lost 6 bases and 4 bases respectively, with 12 bases between them. The CDR3 sequence: CSVQGTPYGYTF. CDR3 coding DNA: TGCAGCGTGCAGGGGACACCCTATGGCTACACCTTC.

The chain employs TRBV28 and TRBJ2-7; 14 bases are shared with TRBD2. Germline lookup yields CDR1 MDHEN and CDR2 SYDVKM. The J segment lost 5 bases and the V segment lost 5 bases, leaving 14 bases of the junction unmatched. The CDR3 length is 18 residues. Written as DNA, the CDR3 is TGTGCCAGCAGTCCAGTTTTAGGGACTAGCGGGAGTTCCCACGAGCAGTACTTC. It specifies CASSPVLGTSGSSHEQYF.

This clonotype came up a few times. J is TRBJ2-1 and V is TRBV6-5, with 11 nucleotides matching TRBD1. Germline CDR1 and CDR2: MNHEY and SVGAGI. The J segment lost 6 bases and the V segment lost 4 bases, leaving 5 bases of the junction unmatched. This CDR3 has 15 amino acids. The CDR3 loop reads CASSFRDRGANEQFF. CDR3 DNA sequence: TGTGCCAGCAGTTTCCGGGACAGGGGGGCCAATGAGCAGTTCTTC.

This rearrangement joins TRBV12-3 or TRBV12-4 to TRBJ2-3; D is undetermined. This CDR3 comprises 14 residues. The V end lost 3 bases, the J end lost 4 bases, and 11 bases lay between the germline ends. DNA for the CDR3: TGTGCCAGCAGTTTTTCGCCCCCCTCAGATACGCAGTATTTT. It specifies CASSFSPPSDTQYF.

The sample holds one count of this clonotype. This chain uses TRBV15 with TRBJ2-2, with D unclear. The CDR3 is made up of 13 amino acids. V was cut by 5 bases and J by 3 bases, with 7 bases left in between. Germline CDR1 reads LNHNV; CDR2 reads YYDKDF (reference sequence). Written as DNA, the CDR3 is TGTGCCACCAGCGTTAGATACACCGGGGAGCTGTTTTTT. As protein: CATSVRYTGELFF.

V gene TRBV5-6 combines with J gene TRBJ2-1, with 13 bases lining up with TRBD2. The trim removed 4 bases at V and 9 bases at J, leaving 10 bases unmatched. This CDR3 spans 16 amino acids. Germline assignment: CDR1 SGHDT and CDR2 YYEEEE. In DNA, the CDR3 is TGTGCCAGCAGCACAAGGGGACTAGCGGGACACAGTGAGCAGTTCTTC. This sequence encodes CASSTRGLAGHSEQFF.

This clonotype has a count of ten or more. This sequence joins TRBV29-1 and TRBJ2-3, with D possibly called TRBD1 or TRBD2 (5 bases each). Germline V gives CDR1 SQVTM, CDR2 ANQGSEA. The V gene lost 0 bases and the J gene lost 4 bases, with 14 bases spanning the gap. The CDR3 is 15 residues long. The CDR3 DNA sequence: TGCAGCGTTGAAGAACCGGTCGGGACCGCAGATACGCAGTATTTT. It specifies CSVEEPVGTADTQYF.

The CDR3 spells CASSLISGTGNQPQHF. CDR3 DNA sequence: TGTGCCAGCAGCTTAATATCCGGGACAGGCAATCAGCCCCAGCATTTT. This chain connects TRBV7-8 to TRBJ1-5; 7 bases are a match to TRBD1. CDR1 is SGHVS, CDR2 FQNEAQ, per germline. V lost 2 bases, J lost 2 bases, and 6 bases stayed unmatched. The CDR3 runs to 16 residues. Filled out from reference TRBV7-8 and TRBJ1-5, the complete variable domain reads GAGVSQSPRYKVAKRGQDVALRCDPISGHVSLFWYQQALGQGPEFLTYFQNEAQLDKSGLPSDRFFAERPEGSVSTLKIQRTQQEDSAVYLCASSLISGTGNQPQHFGDGTRLSIL.

This clonotype came up a few times. This chain connects TRBV5-6 to TRBJ2-2; no clear D. CDR1 is SGHDT, CDR2 YYEEEE, per germline. V was clipped by 0 bases and J by 2 bases, with 8 bases between them. The CDR3 covers 15 residues. CDR3 region: CASSLEVRNTGELFF. CDR3 nucleotide sequence: TGTGCCAGCAGCTTGGAGGTGCGAAACACCGGGGAGCTGTTTTTT.

This clonotype showed up just a few times. The rearrangement links TRBV28 to TRBJ1-6, with D perhaps TRBD1 (5 bases). Trimming pared 5 bases from V and 10 bases from J, leaving 15 bases between. Per the germline V gene, CDR1 is MDHEN and CDR2 is SYDVKM. This CDR3 region has 14 residues. The CDR3 loop is CASSRRNQGSPLHF. The DNA for the CDR3 is TGTGCCAGCAGTCGCCGGAACCAGGGCTCACCCCTCCACTTT.

V gene TRBV7-8 combines with J gene TRBJ1-5; 8 bases match TRBD1. The J segment lost 9 bases and the V segment lost 1 base, leaving 8 bases of the junction unmatched. CDR1 is SGHVS and CDR2 is FQNEAQ in the germline V gene. The CDR3 is 15 residues long. Written as DNA, the CDR3 is TGTGCCAGCAGCTTAGTGGGACAGGCGGTCTCGCCCCAGCATTTT. Its translation: CASSLVGQAVSPQHF. The full variable domain, rest sourced from reference TRBV7-8 and TRBJ1-5, is GAGVSQSPRYKVAKRGQDVALRCDPISGHVSLFWYQQALGQGPEFLTYFQNEAQLDKSGLPSDRFFAERPEGSVSTLKIQRTQQEDSAVYLCASSLVGQAVSPQHFGDGTRLSIL.

This clonotype has just a few counts. J is TRBJ2-2 and V is TRBV11-2; D gene ambiguous. This CDR3 has 14 residues. Germline V gives CDR1 SGHAT, CDR2 FQNNGV. V shed 5 bases and J shed 4 bases, with 11 bases lying between them. CDR3 in amino acids: CASSPTRGTGELFF. In nucleotides, the CDR3 is TGTGCCAGCAGCCCAACCCGTGGCACCGGGGAGCTGTTTTTT.

V is TRBV27 and J is TRBJ2-6; TRBD1 aligns across 8 bases. The CDR3 extends over 17 amino acids. J gave up 3 bases and V 4 bases, and 8 bases lay outside the gene matches. Germline CDR1 is MNHEY and CDR2 is SMNVEV (reference sequence). The CDR3 DNA is TGTGCCAGCAGTTACCTGACAGGGGCAGGTGGGGCCAACGTCCTGACTTTC. This sequence encodes CASSYLTGAGGANVLTF.

The genes are TRBV28 and TRBJ2-7; TRBD1 matches at 7 bases. V lost 7 bases and J lost 6; bases outside the gene matches: 9. The germline CDR1 and CDR2 sequences are MDHEN and SYDVKM. This CDR3 is 13 amino acids long. In DNA, the CDR3 is TGTGCCAGCAAGGTGTTAGGGGGCGCCGAGCAGTACTTC. Translated: CASKVLGGAEQYF.